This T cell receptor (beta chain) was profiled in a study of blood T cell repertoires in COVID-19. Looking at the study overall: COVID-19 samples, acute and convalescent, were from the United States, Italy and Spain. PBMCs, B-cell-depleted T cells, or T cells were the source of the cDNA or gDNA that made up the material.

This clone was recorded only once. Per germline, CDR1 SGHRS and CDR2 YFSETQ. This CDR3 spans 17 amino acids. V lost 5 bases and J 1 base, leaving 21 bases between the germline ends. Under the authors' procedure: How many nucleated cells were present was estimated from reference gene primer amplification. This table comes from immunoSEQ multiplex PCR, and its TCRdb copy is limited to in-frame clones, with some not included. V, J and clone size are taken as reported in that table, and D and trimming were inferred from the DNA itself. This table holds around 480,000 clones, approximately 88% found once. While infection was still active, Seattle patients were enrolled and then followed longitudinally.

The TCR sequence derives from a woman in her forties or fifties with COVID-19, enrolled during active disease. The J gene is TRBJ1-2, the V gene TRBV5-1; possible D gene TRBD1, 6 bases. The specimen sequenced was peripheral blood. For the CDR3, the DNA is TGCGCCAGCAGGATCCAACCCTCGGGGGGCTTTAACTATGGCTACACCTTC. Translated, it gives CASRIQPSGGFNYGYTF.